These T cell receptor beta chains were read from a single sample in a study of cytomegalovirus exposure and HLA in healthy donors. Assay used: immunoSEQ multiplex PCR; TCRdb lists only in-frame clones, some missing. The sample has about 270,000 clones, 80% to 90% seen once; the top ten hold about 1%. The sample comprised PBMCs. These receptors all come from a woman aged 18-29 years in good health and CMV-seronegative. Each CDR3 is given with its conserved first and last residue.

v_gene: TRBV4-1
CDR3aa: CASRPPGQGNYGYTF

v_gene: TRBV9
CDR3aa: CASNPGQANYGYTF

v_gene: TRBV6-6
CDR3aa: CASSYQGRVAGELFF

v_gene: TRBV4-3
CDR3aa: CASSQDSGQEQFF

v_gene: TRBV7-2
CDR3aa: CASSLAAQFTDTQYF

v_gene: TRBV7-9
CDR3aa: CASSPGLAETQYF

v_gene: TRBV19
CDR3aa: CASSLTGSSYEQYF

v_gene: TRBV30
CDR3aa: CAWKGQGARRAFF

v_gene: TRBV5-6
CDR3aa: CASTVRQGGNSPLHF

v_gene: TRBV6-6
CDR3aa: CASSPQGQNGYTF

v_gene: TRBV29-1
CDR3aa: CSVGAGGYEQYF

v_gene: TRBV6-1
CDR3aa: CASSPGGGSTEAFF

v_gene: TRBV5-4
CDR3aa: CASSQAGGRGNEKLFF

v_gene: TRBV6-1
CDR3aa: CASSEEMAGADEQYF

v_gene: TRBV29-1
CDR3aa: CSVEGVVEGASYEQYF

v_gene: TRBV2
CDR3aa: CASSRRAPYNEQFF

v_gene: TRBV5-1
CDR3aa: CASSLLTRATSGFPGELFF

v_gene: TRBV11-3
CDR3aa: CASSVPDSDRQYEQYF

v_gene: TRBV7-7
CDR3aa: CASSPSDRYNEQFF

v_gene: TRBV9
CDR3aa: CASSVATRDRGRGDTQYF

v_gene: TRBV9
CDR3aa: CASSVQTGSSGNTIYF

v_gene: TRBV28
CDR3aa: CASIERRNTEAFF

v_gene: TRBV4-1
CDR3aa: CASSQLAGVASYEQYF

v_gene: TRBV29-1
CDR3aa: CSASLSTGVRGGELFF

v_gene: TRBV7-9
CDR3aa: CATPAAATNEKLFF

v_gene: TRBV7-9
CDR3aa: CASSLRDYGYTF

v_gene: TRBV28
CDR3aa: CASTLRTDGYTF

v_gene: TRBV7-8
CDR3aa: CASSPPTGAGTGELFF

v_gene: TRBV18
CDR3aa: CASLPTGKNTDTQYF

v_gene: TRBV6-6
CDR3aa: CASSYAGVSGNTIYF

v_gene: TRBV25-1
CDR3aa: CASSESPSGGPGEQFF

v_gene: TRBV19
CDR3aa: CASSIDRTSGSYEQYF

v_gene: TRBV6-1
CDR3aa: CASIDRELTDTQYF

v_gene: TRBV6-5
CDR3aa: CASSYGGDNQPQHF

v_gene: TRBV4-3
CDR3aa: CASSQSTGENSPLHF

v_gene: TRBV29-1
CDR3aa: CSVDDRENTEAFF

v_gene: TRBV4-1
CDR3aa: CASSQEGTLLAKNIQYF

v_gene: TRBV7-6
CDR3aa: CASSSTGSHEQYF

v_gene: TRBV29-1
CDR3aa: CSVEDFARSDTQYF

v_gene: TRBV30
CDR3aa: CAWSVDRSSGNTIYF

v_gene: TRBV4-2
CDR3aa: CASSQDWGGTSYEQYF

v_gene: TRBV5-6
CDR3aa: CASMKGLYEQYF

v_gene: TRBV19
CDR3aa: CASSIGQGDGYTF

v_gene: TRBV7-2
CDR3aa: CASSLMDWSNEQFF

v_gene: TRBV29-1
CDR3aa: CSASRDRGQNYGYTF